One T cell receptor (beta chain) is described in this entry. The sample comes from a study of blood T cell repertoires in COVID-19. Looking at the study overall: Italy, Spain and the United States were the sources of the convalescent and acute COVID-19 samples. T cells, B-cell-depleted T cells, or PBMCs supplied cDNA or gDNA.

Authors' data handling: Amplification of reference gene primers was used by the study to estimate nucleated cell counts. Sequencing was performed with immunoSEQ multiplex PCR; in TCRdb, only in-frame clones are kept and a portion is missing. D and trimming come from the DNA, and the V and J calls and clone size come from that table. The sample holds under 100,000 clones, 70% to 90% seen once. V dropped 2 bases and J dropped 2 bases, with 9 bases sitting between them. CDR1 is MDHEN, CDR2 SYDVKM, per germline. The CDR3 loop spans 14 amino acids. This chain joins TRBV28 and TRBJ1-2, with D tentatively TRBD1 (5 bases). This TCR came from a human donor in a cohort sampled during active COVID-19. The sequenced material came from peripheral blood. As DNA, the CDR3 is TGTGCCAGCAGTTTAGGCGGGGGGAACTATGGCTACACCTTC. The encoded protein is CASSLGGGNYGYTF.